The 20 T cell receptor beta chains reported below all come from one sample, sequenced in a study of blood T cell repertoires in COVID-19. The protocol was immunoSEQ multiplex PCR, while the TCRdb copy is restricted to in-frame clones and leaves out a portion. This sample has under 200,000 clones, with 85% to 90% found just once. The sample comprised peripheral blood. The receptors shown here come from a man between 18 and 35 years old with active or convalescent COVID-19.

The rearrangement uses TRBV5-1 and TRBJ2-1; TRBD2 matches at 9 bases. CDR3 length equals 15 residues. Germline V CDR1 and CDR2: SGHRS, YFSETQ. Trimming took 0 bases from V and 8 from J; bases not matched to a gene: 6. CDR3 residues: CASSLVASGDYEQFF. The DNA of the CDR3 is TGCGCCAGCAGCTTGGTGGCTAGCGGGGATTATGAGCAGTTCTTC.

The chain carries TRBV11-2 and TRBJ2-7; 9 positions match TRBD1. With V trimmed by 0 bases and J by 4 bases, 1 base remained unmatched. Germline V gives CDR1 SGHAT, CDR2 FQNNGV. The CDR3 consists of 14 residues. The CDR3 sequence: CASSLEQGAYEQYF. CDR3 in DNA: TGTGCCAGCAGCTTAGAACAGGGGGCTTACGAGCAGTACTTC.

The chain is built from TRBV6-4 and TRBJ2-7, with D tentatively TRBD2 (6 bases). V gave up 2 bases and J gave up 3 bases, with 17 bases separating them. Germline V lookup: CDR1 MRHNA, CDR2 SNTAGT. The CDR3 runs 16 residues. The CDR3 region has the DNA TGTGCCAGCAGTGACCCTTGGGGCGGGGCGCTCTACGAGCAGTACGTC. It yields the protein CASSDPWGGALYEQYV.

The CDR3 bases are TGTGCTAGTGGTTTGGGACAGGGGGCAAACAATGAGCAGTTCTTC. It specifies CASGLGQGANNEQFF. This sequence joins TRBV12-5 and TRBJ2-1; 10 bases are a match to TRBD1. This CDR3 is built from 15 residues. CDR1 and CDR2 (germline): LGHNT, FRNRAP. The V and J ends lost 1 base and 5 bases, in that order; junction bases with no gene match: 2. Full variable domain (remainder filled in from reference TRBV12-5 and TRBJ2-1): DARVTQTPRHKVTEMGQEVTMRCQPILGHNTVFWYRQTMMQGLELLAYFRNRAPLDDSGMPKDRFSAEMPDATLATLKIQPSEPRDSAVYFCASGLGQGANNEQFFGPGTRLTVL.

This sequence joins TRBV13 and TRBJ1-2, with D unclear. Germline V gene data show CDR1 as PRHDT and CDR2 as FYEKMQ (reference sequence). The CDR3 runs 13 residues. V dropped 8 bases and J dropped 5 bases, with 15 bases sitting between them. CDR3 DNA: TGTGCCAGCTCCTCAGGAGGACTTTATGGCTACACCTTC. This codes for CASSSGGLYGYTF.

This chain joins TRBV24-1 and TRBJ1-4, with 12 positions matching TRBD1. The CDR3 totals 15 residues. Trimming cost V 3 bases and J 7 bases; bases outside gene matches: 2. The germline gives CDR1 KGHDR, CDR2 SFDVKD. In DNA, the CDR3 is TGTGCCACCAGTGATGGGACAGGGGGCTTTGAAAAACTGTTTTTT. Its protein product is CATSDGTGGFEKLFF.

V and J are TRBV13 and TRBJ2-1; TRBD2 matches at 8 bases. The CDR3 spans 16 residues. J gave up 3 bases and V 3 bases, and 7 bases lay outside the gene matches. CDR1 is PRHDT and CDR2 is FYEKMQ in the germline V gene (reference sequence). CDR3 DNA: TGTGCCAGCAGCTTTACGGGAGGGCCAGGCTACAATGAGCAGTTCTTC. This sequence encodes CASSFTGGPGYNEQFF.

CDR3 in amino acids: CASSQRDRGLGGNTIYF. CDR3 DNA: TGTGCCAGCAGTCAACGGGACAGGGGGCTTGGAGGAAACACCATATATTTT. This chain links TRBV6-6 with TRBJ1-3, with 12 bases that match TRBD1. After removal of 5 bases from V and 4 bases from J, the junction contained 9 bases not matched to a gene. The CDR3 has 17 amino acids. Germline values: CDR1 MNHNY, CDR2 SVGAGI (reference sequence).

J is TRBJ1-4 and V is TRBV7-9; 7 nucleotides match TRBD1. CDR3 length: 14 amino acids. J gave up 8 bases and V 4 bases, and 7 bases lay outside the gene matches. Germline CDR1 reads SEHNR; CDR2 reads FQNEAQ (reference sequence). CDR3 loop: CASSSGQDGEKLFF. The CDR3 region has the DNA TGTGCCAGCAGCTCAGGACAGGACGGCGAAAAACTGTTTTTT.

The chain is built from TRBV5-8 and TRBJ2-1, with 8 bases aligning to TRBD1. Germline loops: CDR1 SGHTS, CDR2 YDEGEE. This CDR3 contains 15 residues. V lost 0 bases to trimming and J lost 1 base; unmatched junction nucleotides: 0. In DNA form, the CDR3 reads TGTGCCAGCAGCTTGGGGACAGGGTCCTACAATGAGCAGTTCTTC. This translates into CASSLGTGSYNEQFF.

The CDR3 here is CASSSGTGDYGYTF. CDR3 sequence (DNA): TGTGCCAGCAGCTCAGGGACAGGAGATTATGGCTACACCTTC. V gene TRBV7-3 combines with J gene TRBJ1-2; 8 nucleotides align to TRBD1. The length of the CDR3 is 14 residues. The junction had 6 bases not matched to a gene; V was cut back by 4 bases and J by 5 bases. Germline CDR1 is SGHTA and CDR2 is FQGTGA. Full variable domain (outside the CDR3, taken from reference TRBV7-3 and TRBJ1-2): GAGVSQTPSNKVTEKGKYVELRCDPISGHTALYWYRQSLGQGPEFLIYFQGTGAADDSGLPNDRFFAVRPEGSVSTLKIQRTERGDSAVYLCASSSGTGDYGYTFGSGTRLTVV.

This clone was observed a single time. CDR3 sequence (DNA): TGTGCCAGCTCACCGCGGACAGGGGGCGATGAAAAACTGTTTTTT. Its translation is CASSPRTGGDEKLFF. This sequence joins TRBV18 and TRBJ1-4, with TRBD1 matching over 11 bases. V lost 3 bases to trimming and J lost 6 bases; unmatched junction nucleotides: 3. The germline V gene encodes CDR1 KGHSH and CDR2 LQKENI. There are 15 residues in the CDR3.

V and J are TRBV18 and TRBJ2-7; 12 nucleotides align to TRBD2. V trimming: 5 bases; J trimming: 5 bases; junction bases outside the gene matches: 7. Germline loops: CDR1 KGHSH, CDR2 LQKENI. CDR3 length: 15 residues. The CDR3 DNA sequence: TGTGCCAGCTCATCGACTAGCGGGGGACCCAACGAGCAGTACGTC. It translates to CASSSTSGGPNEQYV.

This sequence joins TRBV4-1 and TRBJ1-5, with D hard to call. Germline-derived CDR1 and CDR2 are MGHRA and YSYEKL. Trimming pared 1 base from V and 1 base from J, leaving 8 bases between. There are 15 residues in the CDR3. The CDR3 nucleotides read TGCGCCAGCAGCCAAGTTCAGTGGAGCAATCAGCCCCAGCATTTT. Amino acids: CASSQVQWSNQPQHF.

The chain has TRBV28 and TRBJ1-2; D remains ambiguous. Trimming shortened V by 4 bases and J by 3 bases, and 6 bases separated the two germline ends. Looked up from germline, CDR1 is MDHEN and CDR2 is SYDVKM. This CDR3 is 12 amino acids long. CDR3 in amino acids: CASSYSHYGYTF. The CDR3 DNA follows: TGTGCCAGCAGTTACTCCCACTATGGCTACACCTTC.

The V call is TRBV10-3, the J call TRBJ2-7; tentative D call: TRBD2 (7 bases). V was clipped by 4 bases and J by 7 bases, with 11 bases between them. The CDR3 runs 12 residues. The germline V gene encodes CDR1 ENHRY and CDR2 SYGVKD. CDR3 residues: CAISGGGGEQYF. CDR3 in DNA: TGTGCCATCAGTGGAGGGGGAGGGGAGCAGTACTTC.

V is TRBV5-4 and J is TRBJ1-2; D is undetermined. CDR3 length equals 13 residues. Germline lookup yields CDR1 SGHNT and CDR2 YYREEE (reference sequence). Deletions cut 0 bases from V and 2 bases from J, with 5 bases between. CDR3 coding DNA: TGTGCCAGCAGCTTGGCGCAGAACTATGGCTACACCTTC. It codes for CASSLAQNYGYTF.

J is TRBJ1-4 and V is TRBV2; no clear D gene. The CDR3 extends over 15 amino acids. The V gene lost 4 bases and the J gene lost 0 bases, with 9 bases spanning the gap. CDR1 is SNHLY, CDR2 FYNNEI, per germline. CDR3 DNA: TGTGCCAGCAGTGGAACAGTCGCAACTAATGAAAAACTGTTTTTT. It translates to CASSGTVATNEKLFF.

The V gene is TRBV19, the J gene TRBJ1-1; TRBD1 aligns across 8 bases. Germline V gene data show CDR1 as LNHDA and CDR2 as SQIVND (reference sequence). The CDR3 spans 14 residues. J lost 1 base, V lost 8 bases, and 6 bases had no gene match. The CDR3 here is CASGGGQGNTEAFF. The CDR3 DNA reads TGTGCCAGTGGAGGTGGACAGGGGAACACTGAAGCTTTCTTT. Full variable domain (rest looked up from reference TRBV19 and TRBJ1-1): DGGITQSPKYLFRKEGQNVTLSCEQNLNHDAMYWYRQDPGQGLRLIYYSQIVNDFQKGDIAEGYSVSREKKESFPLTVTSAQKNPTAFYLCASGGGQGNTEAFFGQGTRLTVV.

The J gene is TRBJ1-5, the V gene TRBV2, with D hard to call. Trimming removed 8 bases at V and 4 bases at J, with 12 bases between. The germline gives CDR1 SNHLY, CDR2 FYNNEI. CDR3 length: 13 amino acids. The DNA of the CDR3 is TGTGCCAGCGGAAGTCAGGCAAATCAGCCCCAGCATTTT. Protein product: CASGSQANQPQHF.